The T cell receptor (beta chain) under discussion was sequenced for a study of blood T cell repertoires in COVID-19. The method was immunoSEQ multiplex PCR; TCRdb's version includes in-frame clones alone and lacks a portion of them. Of over 60,000 clones in the sample, 80% to 90% were seen once. The V gene end was trimmed by 5 bases and the J gene end by 4 bases; junction bases not matched to a gene: 5. There are 15 residues in the CDR3. CDR1 and CDR2 from the germline V gene are SEHNR and FQNEAQ (reference sequence). The clonotype was recovered from a man older than 75 with acute or convalescent COVID-19. This chain joins TRBV7-9 and TRBJ1-6; 7 nucleotides agree with TRBD1. The sample consisted of peripheral blood. The CDR3 nucleotides read TGTGCCAGCAGCATTGGGACAGCTTATAATTCACCCCTCCACTTT. It specifies CASSIGTAYNSPLHF.